These 8 T cell receptor beta chains were all obtained from the same sample, sequenced in a study of blood T cell repertoires in COVID-19. Some clones are missing from TCRdb's copy, which holds only in-frame ones; the method was immunoSEQ multiplex PCR. The repertoire holds over 200,000 clones, with 65% to 85% as singletons. Specimen: peripheral blood. The receptors shown here come from a woman of 80 years or more with acute or convalescent COVID-19.

The chain recombines TRBV27 with TRBJ1-1, with 7 positions matching TRBD1. CDR1 is MNHEY, CDR2 SMNVEV, per germline (reference sequence). The CDR3 is made up of 19 amino acids. The ends lost 5 bases at V and 0 bases at J; junction bases unmatched: 18. The CDR3 region is CASSPRNRGMRLMNTEAFF. The CDR3 nucleotides are TGTGCCAGCAGTCCACGGAACAGGGGAATGAGGCTTATGAACACTGAAGCTTTCTTT.

The chain joins TRBV9 to TRBJ2-5; TRBD2 matches 7 bases. Germline trimming cut 3 bases from V and 5 bases from J; bases unmatched to any gene: 16. The germline gives CDR1 SGDLS, CDR2 YYNGEE. The CDR3 totals 17 residues. CDR3 in DNA: TGTGCCAGCAGCGCAACCGATCTTGGGGGAGGGGCGGAGACCCAGTACTTC. Encoded protein: CASSATDLGGGAETQYF.

V is TRBV15 and J is TRBJ1-2; 8 nucleotides line up with TRBD1. Losses at the gene ends were 1 base for V and 4 bases for J; bases not matched to a gene: 5. The CDR3 is made up of 15 amino acids. Germline V gene sequence: CDR1 LNHNV, CDR2 YYDKDF (reference sequence). This chain's CDR3 is CATSRANGQGYGYTF. The CDR3 DNA reads as TGTGCCACCAGCAGAGCTAATGGACAGGGCTATGGCTACACCTTC.

The V gene is TRBV12-3 or TRBV12-4, the J gene TRBJ1-5, with unresolved D. This CDR3 has 13 residues. The V gene lost 4 bases and the J gene lost 4 bases, with 8 bases spanning the gap. The CDR3 DNA follows: TGTGCCAGCAGTTCGCAGGATAATCAGCCCCAGCATTTT. Translated: CASSSQDNQPQHF.

V usage is TRBV4-1 and J usage is TRBJ2-3; 8 positions agree with TRBD2. This CDR3 comprises 16 residues. Germline V CDR1 and CDR2: MGHRA, YSYEKL. Trimming cost V 3 bases and J 3 bases; bases outside gene matches: 8. The CDR3 DNA reads TGCGCCAGCAGCCACCCGACTAGCGCTAGGACAGATACGCAGTATTTT. It specifies CASSHPTSARTDTQYF.

The rearrangement links TRBV25-1 to TRBJ1-1; D call uncertain. V shed 3 bases and J shed 4 bases, with 12 bases lying between them. This CDR3 has 14 residues. Germline V gene sequence: CDR1 MGHDK, CDR2 SYGVNS. The CDR3 DNA is TGTGCCAGCAGTGATCCCCGCGAGGGCACTGAAGCTTTCTTT. Encoded protein: CASSDPREGTEAFF.

V gene TRBV2 combines with J gene TRBJ1-5, with a possible D match to TRBD1 (5 bases). In germline, CDR1 is SNHLY, CDR2 FYNNEI. CDR3 length: 15 residues. Between the trimmed V and J ends, which lost 9 bases and 3 bases, there was a span of 18 bases. The CDR3 sequence: CASTIQGAVNQPQHF. The CDR3 DNA reads as TGTGCCAGTACGATCCAAGGGGCCGTCAATCAGCCCCAGCATTTT.

The chain couples TRBV6-4 to TRBJ1-1; 7 bases line up with TRBD1. This CDR3 is built from 15 residues. Unmatched junction bases numbered 11, after V lost 5 bases and J lost 5 bases. CDR1 MRHNA and CDR2 SNTAGT come from the germline V gene. Here the CDR3 reads CASSRTGVAGTEAFF. The CDR3, as DNA: TGTGCCAGCAGTCGAACAGGGGTTGCAGGGACTGAAGCTTTCTTT.